This is a list of T cell receptor beta chains from one sample in a study of shared clonotypes between healthy human individuals. The method was immunoSEQ multiplex PCR; TCRdb's version includes in-frame clones alone and lacks a portion of them. In the table there are around 700,000 clones, less than 85% of which are singletons. Sequencing input: memory CD4+ T cells sorted from blood. The receptor set was obtained from a woman aged 25 to 45 in good health. CDR3s include the opening cysteine and the closing phenylalanine or tryptophan. The order of the fields is D gene, V gene, clone size, J gene, CDR3 protein, CDR3 DNA. D genes are given only for firm matches. The listing skips clone size in some rows; elsewhere it reads once, few, many or a size class.

>.|TRBV6-5|.|TRBJ2-7
CASSQRRGSYEQYF
TGTGCCAGCAGTCAGAGGCGCGGATCCTACGAGCAGTACTTC
>.|TRBV6-6|once|TRBJ2-3
CASSYSFAGADTQYF
TGTGCCAGCAGTTACTCCTTCGCAGGGGCAGATACGCAGTATTTT
>TRBD1|TRBV6-1|once|TRBJ1-4
CATQGQINEKLFF
TGTGCCACCCAGGGACAGATCAATGAAAAACTGTTTTTT
>.|TRBV30|.|TRBJ1-4
CAWNLPGTAEKLFF
TGTGCCTGGAATCTGCCCGGGACGGCGGAAAAACTGTTTTTT
>.|TRBV19|.|TRBJ1-1
CASRPAGREAFF
TGTGCCAGTAGGCCCGCCGGGAGAGAAGCTTTCTTT
>TRBD1|TRBV28|.|TRBJ2-5
CATRGDRQYLGETQYF
TGTGCCACCAGAGGGGACAGGCAATACCTGGGAGAGACCCAGTACTTC
>TRBD2|TRBV28|.|TRBJ2-7
CASRPTSGGSYEQYF
TGTGCCAGCAGGCCAACTAGCGGGGGCTCCTACGAGCAGTACTTC
>.|TRBV29-1|.|TRBJ2-5
CSVPVVREETQYF
TGCAGCGTCCCGGTGGTGCGAGAAGAGACCCAGTACTTC
>.|TRBV5-6|.|TRBJ1-3
CASSLVAVGNTIYF
TGTGCCAGCAGCTTGGTTGCTGTTGGAAACACCATATATTTT
>.|TRBV5-4|.|TRBJ2-2
CASSSSDKSPGELFF
TGTGCCAGCAGCTCCTCGGATAAGTCTCCGGGGGAGCTGTTTTTT
>.|TRBV19|.|TRBJ1-1
CASSPRRQGPEAFF
TGTGCCAGTAGTCCACGAAGGCAGGGCCCTGAAGCTTTCTTT
>.|TRBV6-5|.|TRBJ1-5
CASSYSVRVQPQHF
TGTGCCAGCAGTTACTCTGTCAGGGTCCAGCCCCAGCATTTT
>.|TRBV6-4|.|TRBJ1-2
CASSDSAEEKRGYTF
TGTGCCAGCAGTGACTCGGCAGAAGAAAAGAGGGGCTACACCTTC
>.|TRBV11-2|.|TRBJ1-2
CASRGGGGGYTF
TGTGCCAGCAGGGGCGGGGGAGGTGGCTACACCTTC
>TRBD2|TRBV7-2|.|TRBJ2-4
CASSSSGRNSINIQYF
TGTGCCAGCAGCTCCAGCGGGAGGAACTCTATAAACATTCAGTACTTC
>.|TRBV2|once|TRBJ2-7
CASSEGVGRSYEQYF
TGTGCCAGCAGTGAGGGGGTCGGGCGCTCCTACGAGCAGTACTTC
>.|TRBV5-1|many|TRBJ1-3
CASSSDSGSGNTIYF
TGCGCCAGCAGCTCGGACAGCGGTTCTGGAAACACCATATATTTT
>.|TRBV5-1|once|TRBJ2-1
CASSSGGELSYNEQFF
TGCGCCAGCAGCTCCGGTGGGGAGCTCTCCTACAATGAGCAGTTCTTC
>TRBD2|TRBV28|.|TRBJ2-7
CASSSSGIGHEQYF
TGTGCCAGCAGTTCTAGCGGGATAGGCCACGAGCAGTACTTC
>TRBD2|TRBV19|.|TRBJ2-1
CASSSTSGVSYNEQFF
TGTGCCAGTAGTTCGACTAGCGGAGTATCCTACAATGAGCAGTTCTTC
>.|TRBV6-1|.|TRBJ1-5
CASREGNNQPQHF
TGTGCCAGCAGGGAGGGCAACAATCAGCCCCAGCATTTT
>.|TRBV11-2|.|TRBJ1-3
CASSLQGNGRDTVYF
TGTGCCAGCAGCTTACAGGGAAATGGGAGGGACACCGTATATTTT
>.|TRBV5-1|few|TRBJ2-1
CASYDGVYNEQFF
TGCGCCAGCTATGACGGCGTCTACAATGAGCAGTTCTTC
>.|TRBV19|.|TRBJ1-1
CASSIVAGSLGSAEAFF
TGTGCCAGTAGTATAGTGGCGGGGTCGCTCGGGAGCGCTGAAGCTTTCTTT
>.|TRBV18|.|TRBJ1-4
CASSRDAATNEKLFF
TGTGCCAGCTCAAGGGACGCAGCAACTAATGAAAAACTGTTTTTT
>TRBD2|TRBV5-4|many|TRBJ2-6
CASSSGPGGLGANVLTF
TGTGCCAGCAGCTCGGGACCGGGAGGGCTGGGGGCCAACGTCCTGACTTTC
>.|TRBV7-2|.|TRBJ2-7
CASSLSGGGTYEQYF
TGTGCCAGCAGCTTGTCGGGGGGCGGGACCTACGAGCAGTACTTC
>.|TRBV7-8|.|TRBJ1-3
CASSLVGSGKGSGNTIYF
TGTGCCAGCAGCTTAGTGGGGTCCGGCAAAGGCTCTGGAAACACCATATATTTT
>.|TRBV5-1|once|TRBJ2-1
CASSLGQGTLGEQFF
TGCGCCAGCAGCTTGGGCCAGGGTACCCTAGGTGAGCAGTTCTTC